This T cell receptor (beta chain) was retrieved from a study of CD8 T cells in Susac syndrome. Random hexamers primed reverse transcription of about 0.5 to 1 ug RNA. By means of immunoSEQ multiplex PCR, TCR beta CDR3 spanning 54 Vbeta and 13 Jbeta underwent amplification. Each CDR3 protein is one row after TCRdb ran MiXCR on the immunoSEQ multiplex PCR reads. Of about 140,000 distinct CDR3 sequences in the sample, approximately 93% were seen once. A few counts support this clonotype. CDR1 LGHNA and CDR2 YSLEER come from the germline V gene. Trimming cost V 0 bases and J 6 bases; bases outside gene matches: 3. The CDR3 is made up of 16 amino acids.

The V and J genes are TRBV4-3 and TRBJ2-1; 12 bases are shared with TRBD2. Sequenced sample: CD8+ T cells from PBMCs. This sequence originates from a human donor in good health. CDR3 amino acids: CASSQEGLAGFNEQFF. CDR3 nucleotides: TGCGCCAGCAGCCAAGAGGGACTAGCGGGCTTCAATGAGCAGTTCTTC.